A selection of T cell receptor beta chains follows, all from one sample in a study of CD8+CD57+ T cells in acquired aplastic anemia. TCRdb re-analysed the reads in MiXCR, keeping a single row per CDR3 protein. The sample contains 110,000 or so distinct CDR3 sequences, roughly 55% of which appear only once. The sequencing input was sorted CD4+, CD8+, or CD8+CD57+ T cells (not recorded which) from PBMCs. The receptors stem from a human donor with aplastic anemia. Each CDR3 is given with its conserved first and last residue. The D gene is left open where the match is weak. Clone size is shown for a subset of rows, as once, few, many or a class of expanded clone.

-	TRBV15	TRBD1	TRBJ2-7	CATSGSIGTGNYEQYF	TGTGCCACCAGCGGTTCCATCGGGACAGGAAACTACGAGCAGTACTTC
-	TRBV19	-	TRBJ2-7	CASSLDTVATYEQYF	TGTGCCAGTAGCCTTGACACGGTAGCCACCTACGAGCAGTACTTC
-	TRBV10-1	-	TRBJ2-1	CASSESSVRVCEQFF	TGCGCCAGCAGTGAGTCGAGCGTCAGGGTTTGTGAGCAGTTCTTC
-	TRBV4-1	-	TRBJ2-3	CASSQEAPEGSDFTDTQYF	TGCGCCAGCAGCCAAGAGGCTCCCGAAGGTAGCGACTTCACAGATACGCAGTATTTT
many	TRBV6-5	-	TRBJ2-7	CASSSGTNGAYEQYF	TGTGCCAGCAGTTCCGGGACCAATGGGGCCTACGAGCAGTACTTC
-	TRBV5-4	TRBD1	TRBJ2-3	CASSLRGQDTDTQYF	TGTGCCAGCAGCTTGAGAGGACAGGACACAGATACGCAGTATTTT
few	TRBV10-3	-	TRBJ1-1	CAIRRQANTEAFF	TGTGCCATCAGACGACAGGCGAACACTGAAGCTTTCTTT
-	TRBV2	-	TRBJ2-6	CASRGKTEAF	TGTGCCAGCAGGGGTAAAACTGAAGCTTTC
-	TRBV19	-	TRBJ2-7	CASSMLLGGEQYF	TGTGCCAGTAGTATGTTGCTAGGGGGTGAGCAGTACTTC
-	TRBV29-1	-	TRBJ2-7	CSVDGQEGPERYEQYF	TGCAGCGTTGACGGACAGGAGGGACCTGAACGTTACGAGCAGTACTTC
-	TRBV19	TRBD1	TRBJ1-2	CASSVSDRNYGYTF	TGTGCCAGTAGTGTATCGGACAGGAACTATGGCTACACCTTC
-	TRBV12-5	-	TRBJ2-6	CASGPGDRYSGANVLTF	TGTGCTAGTGGTCCAGGGGACCGATACTCTGGGGCCAACGTCCTGACTTTC
-	TRBV2	-	TRBJ1-5	CASTGPTPDNEPQHF	TGTGCCAGCACCGGACCCACCCCGGACAATGAGCCCCAGCATTTT
-	TRBV12-3/TRBV12-4	TRBD1	TRBJ2-3	CASSPYPGTGGAGTDTQYF	TGTGCCAGCAGTCCCTATCCCGGGACAGGGGGCGCGGGCACAGATACGCAGTATTTT
-	TRBV19	TRBD2	TRBJ2-5	CASSIGGRGEETQYF	TGTGCCAGTAGTATTGGCGGGAGGGGCGAAGAGACCCAGTACTTC
once	TRBV6-1	-	TRBJ2-1	CASSALGSEQFF	TGTGCCAGCAGTGCCTTAGGGAGTGAGCAGTTCTTC
-	TRBV20-1	-	TRBJ1-6	CSASGTANSPLHF	TGCAGTGCTAGTGGGACGGCGAATTCACCCCTCCACTTT
-	TRBV9	-	TRBJ2-2	CASSDLPGELFF	TGTGCCAGCAGCGATCTACCCGGGGAGCTGTTTTTT
-	TRBV7-3	-	TRBJ1-6	CASSLQINSPLHF	TGTGCCAGCAGCTTACAGATAAATTCACCCCTCCACTTT
-	TRBV2	TRBD2	TRBJ2-3	CASQFGRGSTDTQYF	TGTGCCAGCCAATTCGGGAGGGGTAGCACAGATACGCAGTATTTT
-	TRBV6-2/TRBV6-3	-	TRBJ1-1	CASSFDISQNTEAFF	TGTGCCAGCAGTTTCGACATATCGCAGAACACTGAAGCTTTCTTT
-	TRBV5-1	-	TRBJ1-1	CASSPRVGAEAFF	TGCGCCAGCAGCCCCAGGGTGGGCGCTGAAGCTTTCTTT
-	TRBV2	TRBD1	TRBJ1-5	CATPGQGAF	TGTGCCACCCCGGGACAGGGGGCATTT
-	TRBV10-3	-	TRBJ2-4	CAISTARDIQYF	TGTGCCATCAGTACTGCGAGAGACATTCAGTACTTC
few	TRBV20-1	-	TRBJ1-2	CSARDRSGPYGYTF	TGCAGTGCTAGAGATCGGAGCGGACCCTATGGCTACACCTTC
many	TRBV19	-	TRBJ1-4	CASSISGSFNEKLFF	TGTGCCAGTAGTATTTCGGGATCCTTCAATGAAAAACTGTTTTTT
many	TRBV7-7	TRBD2	TRBJ2-1	CASSFSGSAYNEQFF	TGTGCCAGCAGCTTTAGCGGGAGCGCTTACAATGAGCAGTTCTTC
few	TRBV28	TRBD1	TRBJ1-2	CASSLTGTGYGYTF	TGTGCCAGCAGCCTAACCGGGACAGGATATGGCTACACCTTC
-	TRBV27	-	TRBJ1-5	CASSLSSVDQPQHF	TGTGCCAGCAGTTTATCGTCAGTGGATCAGCCCCAGCATTTT
-	TRBV7-3	-	TRBJ2-7	CASSSSPMAEQYF	TGTGCCAGCAGCTCGTCGCCGATGGCCGAGCAGTACTTC
-	TRBV10-3	-	TRBJ2-7	CAVASGLAYEQYF	TGTGCCGTAGCCTCGGGGCTAGCCTACGAGCAGTACTTC
-	TRBV10-3	-	TRBJ2-7	CAISELPGLEQYF	TGTGCCATCAGTGAGTTACCGGGTCTCGAGCAGTACTTC
-	TRBV7-8	-	TRBJ2-5	CASSLWGIKETQYF	TGTGCCAGCAGCTTGTGGGGGATCAAGGAGACCCAGTACTTC
-	TRBV24-1	-	TRBJ1-2	CATSPEDRTAGYTF	TGTGCCACCAGTCCAGAGGACAGAACAGCAGGCTACACCTTC
-	TRBV29-1	TRBD2	TRBJ2-7	CSVEDPGLAYEQYF	TGCAGCGTGGAAGACCCGGGACTAGCCTACGAGCAGTACTTC
few	TRBV12-3/TRBV12-4	-	TRBJ2-1	CASSRGGGDEQFF	TGTGCCAGCTCCAGGGGGGGGGGGGATGAGCAGTTCTTC
many	TRBV4-3	-	TRBJ2-7	CASSEWTKGEYEQYF	TGCGCCAGCAGCGAATGGACTAAGGGGGAATACGAGCAGTACTTC